There are a few counts of the clone carrying this T cell receptor beta chain. The antigen remains unidentified. This may be a read error: a much more frequent sequence differs by one nucleotide. The sample originates from a study of breast tumors, draining lymph nodes, adjacent tissues. Samples came from axillary lymph nodes draining the breast cancer. TCRdb called the multiplex PCR reads again in MiXCR, with one record for every CDR3 protein. The sample lists approximately 100,000 distinct CDR3 sequences; approximately 28% were seen once. Notes on the study in general: Data only fit, rather than demonstrated, lymph node origin of most tumor T cells. Luminal-like breast cancer showed significantly higher tumor–nontumor repertoire similarity than basal-like. Tumors had less TCR diversity than lymph nodes, more than nontumor tissue. Findings are consistent with lymph node origin and intratumoral expansion of most tumor T cells.

CDR1 SGHAT and CDR2 FQNNGV come from the germline V gene. CDR3 size: 15 residues. Trimming removed 5 bases at V and 3 bases at J, with 16 bases between. Sequences were obtained from axillary lymph node tissue. This chain connects TRBV11-2 to TRBJ1-2; D may be TRBD1 (6 bases). This TCR was sampled from a female donor with breast cancer. Some clones in this sample may be carry-over from other donors' samples. The CDR3, as DNA: TGTGCCAGCAGCCTAACCAGACAGGCGGACTATGGCTACACCTTC. Translated, it gives CASSLTRQADYGYTF.